A selection of T cell receptor beta chains follows, all from one sample in a study of blood T cell repertoires in COVID-19. Profiling relied on immunoSEQ multiplex PCR, and the TCRdb table lists in-frame clones only, not all of them. The table lists about 250,000 clones, around 88% of them singletons. What was sequenced was peripheral blood. The receptors shown here come from a man older than 75 with acute or convalescent COVID-19. Each CDR3 is given with its conserved first and last residue. The D gene is left open where the match is weak. Only part of the rows carry a size: once, few, many, or a class if the clone is expanded.

d_call j_call clone_size v_call cdr3_nt cdr3_aa
NA TRBJ2-7 NA TRBV9 TGTGCCAGCAGCGTAGGGGAGAGCTCCTACGAGCAGTACTTC CASSVGESSYEQYF
NA TRBJ1-2 NA TRBV19 TGTGCCAGTAGTATTCAGTCAGGGATCAACTATGGCTACACCTTC CASSIQSGINYGYTF
TRBD1 TRBJ1-5 NA TRBV19 TGTGCCAGTAGTGTGCAGGGGGCCCAGCCCCAGCATTTT CASSVQGAQPQHF
NA TRBJ1-2 NA TRBV29-1 TGCAGCGTTGAACATGGGGGCAGGGGTGGGGATTATGGCTACACCTTC CSVEHGGRGGDYGYTF
NA TRBJ2-5 NA TRBV7-2 TGTGCCAGCAGCTTAGCTAGCGTAAAAGAGACCCAGTACTTC CASSLASVKETQYF
NA TRBJ1-1 NA TRBV19 TGTGCCAGTACCAATCAGATAAACACTGAAGCTTTCTTT CASTNQINTEAFF
NA TRBJ2-2 NA TRBV14 TGTGCCAGCAGCCAAGTTGGTCAGCCGGGCGGGGAGCTGTTTTTT CASSQVGQPGGELFF
NA TRBJ1-4 NA TRBV24-1 TGTGCCACCCCTCTCCGGGAAAAACTGTTTTTT CATPLREKLFF
NA TRBJ2-5 NA TRBV5-5 TGTGCCAGCAGCTTGACAGGGTCTGAGACCCAGTACTTC CASSLTGSETQYF
TRBD2 TRBJ2-4 NA TRBV6-2/TRBV6-3 TGTGCCAGCAGTTCCGGGGGGACCGGCGGAAACATTCAGTACTTC CASSSGGTGGNIQYF
NA TRBJ1-1 once TRBV18 TGTGCCAGCTTTGATAACCCAAACTGGAACACTGAAGCTTTCTTT CASFDNPNWNTEAFF
NA TRBJ1-1 NA TRBV7-9 TGTGCCAGCAGCTCCCCCTCACAGGGGAACACTGAAGCTTTCTTT CASSSPSQGNTEAFF
NA TRBJ2-2 NA TRBV2 TGTGCCAGCAGTGAGATCGGCCGGGGCGGGGAGCTGTTTTTT CASSEIGRGGELFF
TRBD2 TRBJ2-1 NA TRBV6-4 TGTGCCAGCAGCGAGGGAACTAGCGGGAGATTATGGGAGCAGTTCTTC CASSEGTSGRLWEQFF
NA TRBJ2-7 once TRBV18 TGTGCCAGCTCACCCCGGGACATGGACTCCTACGAGCAGTACTTC CASSPRDMDSYEQYF
TRBD2 TRBJ2-1 NA TRBV28 TGTGCCAGCAGTTCCCGCCGGACTAGCGGGAGCCATGAGCAGTTCTTC CASSSRRTSGSHEQFF
NA TRBJ2-3 NA TRBV3-1/TRBV3-2 TGTGCCAGCAGCCAGCCCGTGGGGGCTGTCACAGATACGCAGTATTTT CASSQPVGAVTDTQYF
TRBD1 TRBJ2-7 NA TRBV29-1 TGCAGCGTTTTGAGCCGTGGGACAGGGCAAAGCTCCTACGAGCAGTACTTC CSVLSRGTGQSSYEQYF
NA TRBJ1-4 NA TRBV5-1 TGCGCCAGCAGCTTGGCCAGCCGAGGAAATGAAAAACTGTTTTTT CASSLASRGNEKLFF
TRBD1 TRBJ1-2 NA TRBV3-1/TRBV3-2 TGTGCCAGCAGCCAAGCCTACAGGGGGCAGGGTATGGTGGAATCCTATGGCTACACCTTC CASSQAYRGQGMVESYGYTF
NA TRBJ1-4 NA TRBV28 TGTGCCAGCTGCAACATTGGGCACGAAAAACTGTTTTTT CASCNIGHEKLFF
TRBD1 TRBJ2-7 NA TRBV7-2 TGTGCCAGCAGTTTCGGGACAGGGCCTTCCTACGAGCAGTACTTC CASSFGTGPSYEQYF
TRBD1 TRBJ2-7 NA TRBV7-9 TGTGCCAGCAGCTCCGGGACAGGGTTTAAGATCTACGAGCAGTACTTC CASSSGTGFKIYEQYF
NA TRBJ2-7 NA TRBV6-1 TGTGCCAGCAGTGAAGCGCGACTTAGCTCCTACGAGCAGTACTTC CASSEARLSSYEQYF
TRBD1 TRBJ1-2 NA TRBV5-5 TGTGCCAGCAGCCCGTCGACAGGGAATTATGGCTACACCTTC CASSPSTGNYGYTF
TRBD2 TRBJ2-1 NA TRBV5-1 TGCGCCAGCAGCCTATCTAGCGGGGGCTACAATGAGCAGTTCTTC CASSLSSGGYNEQFF
TRBD2 TRBJ2-1 once TRBV7-2 TGTGCCAGCAGGTTAGCGGGAGGGCCGACTGAGCAGTTCTTC CASRLAGGPTEQFF
TRBD1 TRBJ2-7 NA TRBV28 TGTGCCAGCAGCACTTACCGGGACAGCAGCTACGAGCAGTACTTC CASSTYRDSSYEQYF
NA TRBJ2-1 NA TRBV19 TGTGCCAGTAGTATTCCCGGCGGTGAGCAGTTCTTC CASSIPGGEQFF
TRBD1 TRBJ2-7 NA TRBV29-1 TGCAGCGTTGAAGATGGGACAGGAGGAAACGAGCAGTACTTC CSVEDGTGGNEQYF
TRBD2 TRBJ2-3 once TRBV5-6 TGTGCCAGCAGCTCCCTAGTTTGGCGGGAGGGCAGTGATACGCAGTATTTT CASSSLVWREGSDTQYF
TRBD1 TRBJ2-3 NA TRBV7-6 TGTGCCAGCAGCCTACGGACAGGGAGCACAGATACGCAGTATTTT CASSLRTGSTDTQYF
NA TRBJ1-1 once TRBV7-2 TGTGCCAGCAGCTTACAGGGAGGGACTAGTGGGGGGAACACTGAAGCTTTCTTT CASSLQGGTSGGNTEAFF
TRBD1 TRBJ1-6 NA TRBV2 TGTGCCAGCCCGCGAGACAGGGAAGGGTATTCACCCCTCCACTTT CASPRDREGYSPLHF
TRBD2 TRBJ2-5 NA TRBV28 TGTGCCACAGAAACCTCTCCTAGCGGGCGTCAAGAGACCCAGTACTTC CATETSPSGRQETQYF